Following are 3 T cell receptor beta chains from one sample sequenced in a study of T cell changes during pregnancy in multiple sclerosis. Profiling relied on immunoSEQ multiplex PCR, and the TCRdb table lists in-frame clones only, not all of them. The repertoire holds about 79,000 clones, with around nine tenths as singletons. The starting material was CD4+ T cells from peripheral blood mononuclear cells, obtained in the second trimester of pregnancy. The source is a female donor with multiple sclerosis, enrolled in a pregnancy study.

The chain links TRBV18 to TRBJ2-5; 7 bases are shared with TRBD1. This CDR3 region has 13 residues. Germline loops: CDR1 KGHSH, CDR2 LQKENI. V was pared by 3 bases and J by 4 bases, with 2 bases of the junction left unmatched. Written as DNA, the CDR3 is TGTGCCAGCTCACCTTGGACAGGAGAGACCCAGTACTTC. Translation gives CASSPWTGETQYF.

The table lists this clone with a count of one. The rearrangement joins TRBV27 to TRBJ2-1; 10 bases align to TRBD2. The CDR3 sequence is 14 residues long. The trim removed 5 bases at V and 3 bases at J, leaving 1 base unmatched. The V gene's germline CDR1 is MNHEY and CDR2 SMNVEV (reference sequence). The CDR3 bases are TGTGCCAGCAGTGCTAGCGGGAGCTACAATGAGCAGTTCTTC. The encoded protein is CASSASGSYNEQFF.

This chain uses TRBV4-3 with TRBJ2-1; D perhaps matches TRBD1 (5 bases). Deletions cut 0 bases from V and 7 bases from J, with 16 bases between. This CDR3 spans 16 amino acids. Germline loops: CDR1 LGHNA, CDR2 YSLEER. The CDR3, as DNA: TGCGCCAGCAGCCAAGACTTTGCCAGGGTTGGAAATGAGCAGTTCTTC. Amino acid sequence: CASSQDFARVGNEQFF.